These 21 T cell receptor beta chains were sequenced from one sample in a study of T cell responses to AZD1222 COVID-19 vaccine. Assay: immunoSEQ multiplex PCR; the TCRdb copy retains only in-frame clones and omits some. Among 150,000 or so clones listed, about nine tenths were seen once. The material was peripheral blood, obtained 28 days after the second AZD1222 dose. The receptor source for this set is an adult who received the AZD1222 COVID-19 vaccine.

The rearrangement links TRBV5-1 to TRBJ1-2, with unresolved D. This CDR3 comprises 15 residues. From germline, CDR1 is SGHRS and CDR2 YFSETQ. V was cut by 1 base and J by 2 bases, with 12 bases left in between. The CDR3 region is CASSLLAGGNYGYTF. The CDR3 DNA is TGCGCCAGCAGCTTGCTGGCGGGAGGCAACTATGGCTACACCTTC.

The V call is TRBV7-9, the J call TRBJ2-2; D might be TRBD1 (5 bases). The CDR3 spans 14 residues. The V end lost 5 bases, the J end lost 2 bases, and 9 bases lay between the germline ends. Germline V gene sequence: CDR1 SEHNR, CDR2 FQNEAQ (reference sequence). The CDR3 DNA reads TGTGCCAGCAGCCCACGGACAAACACCGGGGAGCTGTTTTTT. This codes for CASSPRTNTGELFF. The full variable domain, its missing parts supplied by reference TRBV7-9 and TRBJ2-2, is DTGVSQNPRHKITKRGQNVTFRCDPISEHNRLYWYRQTLGQGPEFLTYFQNEAQLEKSRLLSDRFSAERPKGSFSTLEIQRTEQGDSAMYLCASSPRTNTGELFFGEGSRLTVL.

The chain joins TRBV6-5 to TRBJ1-4; weak D call: TRBD1 (6 bases). CDR1 and CDR2 from the germline V gene are MNHEY and SVGAGI. The CDR3 is made up of 14 amino acids. Trimming stripped 6 bases from V and 5 bases from J, with 13 bases between. CDR3 amino acids: CASRGQRANEKLFF. In DNA form, the CDR3 reads TGTGCCAGCAGAGGACAGAGGGCAAATGAAAAACTGTTTTTT.

V usage is TRBV30 and J usage is TRBJ1-3; D remains ambiguous. There are 13 residues in the CDR3. Deletions cut 3 bases from V and 0 bases from J, with 6 bases between. Germline CDR1 GTSNPN, CDR2 SVGIG (reference sequence). The CDR3: CAWSLLSGNTIYF. In nucleotides, the CDR3 is TGTGCCTGGAGCCTGCTCTCTGGAAACACCATATATTTT.

This clone was counted only a few times. The chain uses TRBV4-1 and TRBJ2-3, with TRBD2 matching 15 bases. V lost 2 bases to trimming and J lost 2 bases; unmatched junction nucleotides: 5. The CDR3 totals 18 residues. Germline values: CDR1 MGHRA, CDR2 YSYEKL. The CDR3, as DNA: TGCGCCAGCAGCCAAACGGGACTAGCGGGAGGAGACACAGATACGCAGTATTTT. It codes for CASSQTGLAGGDTDTQYF.

The chain joins TRBV10-3 to TRBJ2-3; D uncertain. The CDR3 runs to 16 residues. Deletions cut 0 bases from V and 0 bases from J, with 10 bases between. Germline V gene lookup returns CDR1 ENHRY and CDR2 SYGVKD. The CDR3 is CAISESMGSSTDTQYF. The DNA of the CDR3 is TGTGCCATCAGTGAGTCGATGGGGTCAAGCACAGATACGCAGTATTTT.

The chain recombines TRBV11-2 with TRBJ2-1; 7 positions match TRBD2. V trimming: 6 bases; J trimming: 9 bases; junction bases outside the gene matches: 5. CDR1 and CDR2 (germline): SGHAT, FQNNGV. This CDR3 has 12 residues. The CDR3 DNA reads as TGTGCCAGCAGATGGGGGGGAGGTGAGCAGTTCTTC. It translates to CASRWGGGEQFF. Full variable domain (outside the CDR3, taken from reference TRBV11-2 and TRBJ2-1): EAGVAQSPRYKIIEKRQSVAFWCNPISGHATLYWYQQILGQGPKLLIQFQNNGVVDDSQLPKDRFSAERLKGVDSTLKIQPAKLEDSAVYLCASRWGGGEQFFGPGTRLTVL.

The V call is TRBV24-1, the J call TRBJ2-3, with 10 bases that match TRBD1. This CDR3 region has 15 residues. V lost 9 bases, J lost 4 bases, and 9 bases stayed unmatched. Germline V gives CDR1 KGHDR, CDR2 SFDVKD. In DNA form, the CDR3 reads TGTGCCACCGGTGTCGGACAGGGGGATCCAGATACGCAGTATTTT. This translates into CATGVGQGDPDTQYF.

This chain joins TRBV27 and TRBJ2-1; 15 bases fit TRBD2. The CDR3 extends over 17 amino acids. Germline V lookup: CDR1 MNHEY, CDR2 SMNVEV (reference sequence). After removal of 8 bases from V and 1 base from J, the junction contained 6 bases not matched to a gene. Here the CDR3 DNA reads TGTGCCAGCGCTCCGGGACTAGCGGGAGGATCCTACAATGAGCAGTTCTTC. Translation gives CASAPGLAGGSYNEQFF.

This clone has only a few counts. This rearrangement joins TRBV7-8 to TRBJ2-5, with a possible D match to TRBD2 (5 bases). CDR1 and CDR2 from the germline V gene are SGHVS and FQNEAQ. The CDR3 contains 14 residues. Trimming removed 3 bases at V and 1 base at J, with 9 bases between. CDR3 sequence: CASSFGGPQETQYF. CDR3 nucleotides: TGTGCCAGCAGCTTCGGAGGCCCCCAAGAGACCCAGTACTTC.

The gene calls are TRBV7-2 and TRBJ2-7, with 7 bases that match TRBD2. Per the germline V gene, CDR1 is SGHTA and CDR2 is FQGNSA. V lost 5 bases and J lost 7; bases outside the gene matches: 8. CDR3 size: 13 residues. The CDR3 here is CASSPPHGGEQYF. In nucleotides, the CDR3 is TGTGCCAGCAGCCCGCCACACGGGGGGGAGCAGTACTTC. Complete variable domain (other parts from reference TRBV7-2 and TRBJ2-7): GAGVSQSPSNKVTEKGKDVELRCDPISGHTALYWYRQSLGQGLEFLIYFQGNSAPDKSGLPSDRFSAERTGGSVSTLTIQRTQQEDSAVYLCASSPPHGGEQYFGPGTRLTVT.

The chain links TRBV7-8 to TRBJ2-7, with 10 positions matching TRBD1. Germline V gene data show CDR1 as SGHVS and CDR2 as FQNEAQ. The trim removed 5 bases at V and 4 bases at J, leaving 8 bases unmatched. The CDR3 is 15 residues long. CDR3 loop: CASSGDGTGVYEQYF. CDR3 DNA sequence: TGTGCCAGCAGCGGAGACGGGACAGGGGTATACGAGCAGTACTTC.

This clone was observed a single time. CDR3 region: CASSLDMNNEKLFF. The CDR3 DNA is TGTGCCAGCTCACTTGACATGAATAATGAAAAACTGTTTTTT. This rearrangement joins TRBV18 to TRBJ1-4; D ambiguous. Germline V lookup: CDR1 KGHSH, CDR2 LQKENI. The CDR3 covers 14 residues. Trimming pared 4 bases from V and 4 bases from J, leaving 10 bases between.

The CDR3 reads CATSESGQGSYNEQFF. CDR3 in DNA: TGTGCCACCAGTGAATCGGGACAGGGCTCCTACAATGAGCAGTTCTTC. The chain carries TRBV24-1 and TRBJ2-1; 9 bases are shared with TRBD1. With V trimmed by 4 bases and J by 0 bases, 3 bases remained unmatched. The CDR3 covers 16 residues. Germline lookup yields CDR1 KGHDR and CDR2 SFDVKD.

This clone was observed once. V gene TRBV5-1 combines with J gene TRBJ2-3; TRBD1 or TRBD2 may be the D gene (5 bases each). This CDR3 has 14 amino acids. With 4 bases removed from V and 1 base from J, the gap between germline ends came to 10 bases. The germline CDR1 and CDR2 sequences are SGHRS and YFSETQ. CDR3 protein: CASSGGRGTDTQYF. In DNA, the CDR3 is TGCGCCAGCAGCGGGGGTAGGGGCACAGATACGCAGTATTTT. The full variable domain, in which reference TRBV5-1 and TRBJ2-3 provide the parts outside the CDR3, is KAGVTQTPRYLIKTRGQQVTLSCSPISGHRSVSWYQQTPGQGLQFLFEYFSETQRNKGNFPGRFSGRQFSNSRSEMNVSTLELGDSALYLCASSGGRGTDTQYFGPGTRLTVL.

This rearrangement joins TRBV24-1 to TRBJ2-2; D may match TRBD1 or TRBD2 (5 bases each). V lost 6 bases and J lost 2, with 21 bases in between. There are 18 residues in the CDR3. Germline V gene sequence: CDR1 KGHDR, CDR2 SFDVKD. The CDR3 DNA reads TGTGCCACCAGTCACCAGCGAGGGGTCCGGCCAAACACCGGGGAGCTGTTTTTT. This translates into CATSHQRGVRPNTGELFF.

The CDR3 nucleotides read TGTGCCAGCAGTCTACAGGGGGCTACGGGCTACACCTTC. As protein: CASSLQGATGYTF. The chain couples TRBV6-5 to TRBJ1-2; TRBD1 matches 9 bases. There are 13 residues in the CDR3. Looked up from germline, CDR1 is MNHEY and CDR2 is SVGAGI. V dropped 5 bases and J dropped 8; count of bases not matched to a gene: 6.

This clone was detected once. The chain employs TRBV18 and TRBJ2-3; D not resolved. The CDR3 length is 13 residues. CDR1 is KGHSH and CDR2 is LQKENI in the germline V gene. The germline V and J ends were trimmed by 2 bases and 3 bases, with 6 bases remaining between them. The CDR3 sequence: CASSPSLTDTQYF. The CDR3 region has the DNA TGTGCCAGCTCACCATCACTGACAGATACGCAGTATTTT.

The gene calls are TRBV5-1 and TRBJ1-6, with 7 bases that match TRBD1. With V trimmed by 4 bases and J by 5 bases, 6 bases remained unmatched. The CDR3 contains 15 residues. CDR1 and CDR2 (germline): SGHRS, YFSETQ. CDR3 in amino acids: CASSQRQGNNSPLHF. For the CDR3, the DNA is TGCGCCAGCAGCCAGAGACAGGGCAATAATTCACCCCTCCACTTT.

This chain's CDR3 is CASRVDRIGSYEQYF. As DNA, the CDR3 is TGTGCCAGCAGAGTAGACCGTATCGGCTCCTACGAGCAGTACTTC. The J gene is TRBJ2-7, the V gene TRBV2; D is undetermined. V gave up 6 bases and J gave up 0 bases, with 15 bases separating them. The CDR3 length is 15 residues. Per the germline V gene, CDR1 is SNHLY and CDR2 is FYNNEI.

The genes are TRBV20-1 and TRBJ1-2; possibly TRBD1 for D (5 bases). V dropped 3 bases and J dropped 0 bases, with 11 bases sitting between them. Germline values: CDR1 DFQATT, CDR2 SNEGSKA (reference sequence). CDR3 length: 14 amino acids. The CDR3 DNA reads TGCAGTGCTAGTCCCCGGGGCACTAACTATGGCTACACCTTC. It is translated as CSASPRGTNYGYTF.